This T cell receptor beta chain came from a study of CD8+CD57+ T cells in acquired aplastic anemia. Study-wide background: Sorted CD4+ and CD8+ cells yielded DNA averaging about 2.9 ug.

TCR beta VDJ and CDR3 profiling used genomic DNA as template. TCRdb passed the reads through MiXCR, listing each CDR3 protein once. The repertoire consists of 150,000 or so distinct CDR3 sequences, with around 50% occurring once and the leading ten covering about 2.8%. Study-wide findings and caveats: Sharing between patients and controls was observed for twenty-nine CD8+ CDR3 sequences.

Details on this clonotype: The antigen remains unidentified.

All patients picked for sequencing had shown, by flow cytometry, an expansion of CD8+CD57+ cells. V was clipped by 1 base and J by 2 bases, with 8 bases between them. The CDR3 consists of 14 residues. Germline V gene sequence: CDR1 MNHEY, CDR2 SMNVEV (reference sequence). The chain couples TRBV27 to TRBJ1-2; weak D call: TRBD1 (5 bases). Sequenced material: sorted CD4+, CD8+, or CD8+CD57+ T cells (not recorded which) from PBMCs. The sequence was obtained from a human donor with aplastic anemia. CDR3 residues: CASSLYQGNYGYTF. As DNA, the CDR3 is TGTGCCAGCAGTTTATATCAGGGAAACTATGGCTACACCTTC.